This note documents a single T cell receptor (beta chain) sequence. Antigen specificity is unknown. This specimen belongs to a study of blood T cells in healthy people across ages. Germline values: CDR1 MNHEY, CDR2 SVGEGT. V lost 4 bases to trimming and J lost 5 bases, with 14 bases between them. The CDR3 is 15 residues long. A J-beta primer mix and a sample-barcoded 5' primer were used in a second PCR of roughly 6 to 12 cycles. The template-switch adaptor, which had 12 random nucleotides, put a tag on each cDNA molecule. A single record per CDR3 protein comes from TCRdb applying MiXCR to the 5' RACE reads. This repertoire shows roughly 1,500,000 distinct CDR3 sequences, 42% found once; its top ten account for roughly 7.9%. Study results and caveats: The fall in TCR beta diversity per million T cells was roughly linear with age. Samples with more naive T cells showed higher observed beta diversity.

The material sequenced was blood. The sequence came from a woman aged 18-29 years in good health. The chain has TRBV6-2 or TRBV6-3 and TRBJ2-2; D gene ambiguous. The CDR3 here is CASSSRESITGELFF. CDR3 in DNA: TGTGCCAGCAGTTCCCGCGAGTCCATAACCGGGGAGCTGTTTTTT.